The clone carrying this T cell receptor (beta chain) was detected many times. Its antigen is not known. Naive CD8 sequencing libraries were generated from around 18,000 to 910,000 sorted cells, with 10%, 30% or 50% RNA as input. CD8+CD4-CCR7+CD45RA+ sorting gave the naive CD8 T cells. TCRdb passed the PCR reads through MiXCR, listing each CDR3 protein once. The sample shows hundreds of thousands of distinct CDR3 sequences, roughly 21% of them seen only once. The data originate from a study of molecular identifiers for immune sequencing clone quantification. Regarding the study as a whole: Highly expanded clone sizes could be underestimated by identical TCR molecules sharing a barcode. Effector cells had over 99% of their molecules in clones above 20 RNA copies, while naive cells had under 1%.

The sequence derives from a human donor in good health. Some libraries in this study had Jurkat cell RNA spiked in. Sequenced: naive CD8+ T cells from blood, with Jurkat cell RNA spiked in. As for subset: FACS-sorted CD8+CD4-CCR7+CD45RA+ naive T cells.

The CDR3 region has the DNA TGCAGTGCTAGAGATCGAGGGGCCCTCTCCTACGAGCAGTACTTC. Its protein product is CSARDRGALSYEQYF. The chain uses TRBV20-1 and TRBJ2-7; D tentatively reads TRBD1 or TRBD2 (5 bases each). Trimming stripped 0 bases from V and 0 bases from J, with 12 bases between. CDR3 length: 15 amino acids. CDR1 is DFQATT and CDR2 is SNEGSKA in the germline V gene (reference sequence).